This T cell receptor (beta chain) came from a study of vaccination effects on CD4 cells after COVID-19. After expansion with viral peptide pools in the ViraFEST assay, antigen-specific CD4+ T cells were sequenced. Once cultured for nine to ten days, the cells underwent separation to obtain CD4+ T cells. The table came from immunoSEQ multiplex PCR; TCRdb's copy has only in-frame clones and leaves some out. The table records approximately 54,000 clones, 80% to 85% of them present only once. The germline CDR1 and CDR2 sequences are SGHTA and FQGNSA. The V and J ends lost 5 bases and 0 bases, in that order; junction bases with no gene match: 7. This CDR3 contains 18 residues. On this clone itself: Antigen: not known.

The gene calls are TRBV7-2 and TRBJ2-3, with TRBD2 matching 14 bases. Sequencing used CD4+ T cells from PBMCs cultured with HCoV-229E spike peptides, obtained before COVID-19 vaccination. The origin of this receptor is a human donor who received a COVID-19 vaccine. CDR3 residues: CASSIGLAGGTSTDTQYF. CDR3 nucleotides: TGTGCCAGCAGCATAGGACTAGCGGGGGGTACAAGCACAGATACGCAGTATTTT.